This T cell receptor (beta chain) was sequenced for a study of naive and memory T cell subsets. The beta constant-region primer was an equimolar mix of two oligonucleotides covering TRBC1 and TRBC2. Ligated cDNA was amplified by four rounds of PCR with nested alpha and beta constant-region primers and SP2. MiXCR, applied by TCRdb to the UMI-ligation and nested PCR reads, yields one record per CDR3 protein. This table holds tens of thousands of distinct CDR3 sequences, about 9.9% found once. Germline CDR1 DFQATT, CDR2 SNEGSKA (reference sequence). J lost 0 bases, V lost 1 base, and 8 bases had no gene match. This CDR3 has 16 residues.

The J gene is TRBJ2-7, the V gene TRBV20-1; 8 nucleotides match TRBD2. This TCR was recovered from a human donor in good health. Material for sequencing was naive CD8+ T cells from blood. Here the CDR3 reads CSARASGLHSSYEQYF. The CDR3 DNA reads TGCAGTGCTAGAGCTAGCGGGCTCCATAGCTCCTACGAGCAGTACTTC.